This record looks at one T cell receptor beta chain sequence and its context. With 60 Vbeta and 13 Jbeta primers, the PCR was carried out. Sequencing used immunoSEQ multiplex PCR; TCRdb keeps in-frame clones, though not all of them. This repertoire shows fewer than 200,000 clones, 78% found once; its top ten account for about 2.6%. The data stem from a study of cytomegalovirus exposure and HLA in healthy donors. This receptor was obtained from a female donor in good health and CMV-seronegative. The source material was PBMCs.

CDR3 amino acids: CAWSPGVKETQYF. CDR3 coding DNA: TGTGCCTGGAGCCCCGGGGTAAAAGAGACCCAGTACTTC. The chain carries TRBV30 and TRBJ2-5; D perhaps matches TRBD2 (5 bases). Looked up from germline, CDR1 is GTSNPN and CDR2 is SVGIG (reference sequence). V was shortened by 3 bases and J by 3 bases, with 11 bases between the two germline ends. This CDR3 spans 13 amino acids.